The 26 T cell receptor beta chains reported below all come from one sample, sequenced in a study of blood T cell repertoires in COVID-19. Profiled with immunoSEQ multiplex PCR; TCRdb holds only in-frame clones, not every one. The sample holds 310,000 or so clones, 70% to 90% seen once. Sequenced input: peripheral blood. The receptors stem from a woman aged 45-65 years with active or convalescent COVID-19.

A single count supports this clone. In nucleotides, the CDR3 is TGTGCCAGCAGCTTAGTCGGGTATAGTAATTCACCCCTCCACTTT. Protein: CASSLVGYSNSPLHF. The chain joins TRBV7-2 to TRBJ1-6, with no clear D. The germline gives CDR1 SGHTA, CDR2 FQGNSA. V was shortened by 1 base and J by 6 bases, with 10 bases between the two germline ends. The CDR3 has 15 amino acids.

The chain employs TRBV15 and TRBJ2-1; D may be TRBD1 (5 bases). V shed 2 bases and J shed 7 bases, with 9 bases lying between them. Germline V gives CDR1 LNHNV, CDR2 YYDKDF (reference sequence). The CDR3 has 13 amino acids. CDR3 bases: TGTGCCACCAGCAGACGGCAGGGTAATGAGCAGTTCTTC. This gives the protein CATSRRQGNEQFF.

The gene calls are TRBV7-3 and TRBJ2-5; 16 bases align to TRBD2. The CDR3 loop spans 18 amino acids. Germline V gene sequence: CDR1 SGHTA, CDR2 FQGTGA. The J segment lost 1 base and the V segment lost 3 bases, leaving 5 bases of the junction unmatched. The CDR3 region is CASSLGLAGGPLQETQYF. DNA of the CDR3: TGTGCCAGCAGCTTGGGACTAGCGGGGGGGCCTCTCCAAGAGACCCAGTACTTC. The variable domain in full, with the rest retrieved from reference TRBV7-3 and TRBJ2-5, is GAGVSQTPSNKVTEKGKYVELRCDPISGHTALYWYRQSLGQGPEFLIYFQGTGAADDSGLPNDRFFAVRPEGSVSTLKIQRTERGDSAVYLCASSLGLAGGPLQETQYFGPGTRLLVL.

The J gene is TRBJ2-5, the V gene TRBV7-2; TRBD1 might be the D (7 bases). V was pared by 6 bases and J by 4 bases, with 15 bases between. This CDR3 is 14 amino acids long. Germline loops: CDR1 SGHTA, CDR2 FQGNSA. The CDR3 region has the DNA TGTGCCAGCAGAAATCAGGGGGGTGGAGAGACCCAGTACTTC. Translated, it gives CASRNQGGGETQYF.

V gene TRBV7-3 combines with J gene TRBJ2-5, with 7 bases aligning to TRBD2. Unmatched junction bases numbered 7, after V lost 6 bases and J lost 3 bases. CDR3 length equals 14 residues. CDR1 SGHTA and CDR2 FQGTGA come from the germline V gene. DNA for the CDR3: TGTGCCAGCAGTGGGAGGGACTCTGAAGAGACCCAGTACTTC. Its translation is CASSGRDSEETQYF.

CDR3 in amino acids: CASSLGTSGNTIYF. The CDR3 DNA is TGCGCCAGCAGCCTCGGGACATCTGGAAACACCATATATTTT. The chain recombines TRBV5-1 with TRBJ1-3, with a tentative D call TRBD1 (6 bases). The CDR3 has 14 amino acids. Germline loops: CDR1 SGHRS, CDR2 YFSETQ. With 4 bases removed from V and 1 base from J, the gap between germline ends came to 9 bases.

CDR3 sequence (DNA): TGTGCCAGCAGCTACTCAGGGTCCACTGAAGCTTTCTTT. Its translation: CASSYSGSTEAFF. The rearrangement uses TRBV7-2 and TRBJ1-1, with D possibly being TRBD1 (5 bases). Trimming took 4 bases from V and 4 from J, leaving 10 bases between them. CDR3 length: 13 residues. Germline CDR1 reads SGHTA; CDR2 reads FQGNSA.

This sequence joins TRBV27 and TRBJ2-7, with TRBD1 as a possible D gene (5 bases). The CDR3 runs to 15 residues. Trimming removed 6 bases at V and 4 bases at J, with 19 bases between. The germline CDR1 and CDR2 sequences are MNHEY and SMNVEV (reference sequence). The CDR3 DNA reads as TGTGCCAGCAGCGAAACAGGCCCTCCAAATTACGAGCAGTACTTC. This gives the protein CASSETGPPNYEQYF.

This rearrangement joins TRBV19 to TRBJ1-2, with D unclear. With 5 bases removed from V and 5 bases from J, the gap between germline ends came to 18 bases. The germline V gene encodes CDR1 LNHDA and CDR2 SQIVND (reference sequence). This CDR3 region has 15 residues. CDR3 protein: CASSRVASGGYGYTF. The CDR3 DNA follows: TGTGCCAGTAGTCGGGTCGCGTCAGGAGGGTATGGCTACACCTTC. Looking up the rest from reference TRBV19 and TRBJ1-2 gives the full variable domain: DGGITQSPKYLFRKEGQNVTLSCEQNLNHDAMYWYRQDPGQGLRLIYYSQIVNDFQKGDIAEGYSVSREKKESFPLTVTSAQKNPTAFYLCASSRVASGGYGYTFGSGTRLTVV.

The chain combines TRBV5-4 with TRBJ2-5; 7 nucleotides line up with TRBD2. The junction had 7 bases not matched to a gene; V was cut back by 6 bases and J by 5 bases. CDR1 is SGHNT and CDR2 is YYREEE in the germline V gene (reference sequence). The CDR3 is 13 amino acids. CDR3 sequence: CASNLRGGETQYF. The DNA for the CDR3 is TGTGCCAGCAACCTGCGGGGAGGGGAGACCCAGTACTTC.

The chain is built from TRBV7-8 and TRBJ2-1, with 9 bases fitting TRBD2. The ends lost 5 bases at V and 0 bases at J; junction bases unmatched: 11. The CDR3 sequence is 18 residues long. Looked up from germline, CDR1 is SGHVS and CDR2 is FQNEAQ. The chain's CDR3 is CASSPKRLADSSYNEQFF. Written as DNA, the CDR3 is TGTGCCAGCAGCCCTAAGAGACTAGCGGATAGCTCCTACAATGAGCAGTTCTTC.

J is TRBJ1-2 and V is TRBV7-2, with 8 bases identical to TRBD1. The junction had 6 bases not matched to a gene; V was cut back by 5 bases and J by 4 bases. Germline lookup yields CDR1 SGHTA and CDR2 FQGNSA. The CDR3 has 14 residues. CDR3 region: CASSPGGWSYGYTF. The CDR3 DNA is TGTGCCAGCAGCCCAGGGGGCTGGAGCTATGGCTACACCTTC. The variable domain in full, completed from reference TRBV7-2 and TRBJ1-2, reads GAGVSQSPSNKVTEKGKDVELRCDPISGHTALYWYRQSLGQGLEFLIYFQGNSAPDKSGLPSDRFSAERTGGSVSTLTIQRTQQEDSAVYLCASSPGGWSYGYTFGSGTRLTVV.

DNA for the CDR3: TGTGCCAGCAGCTCACCTGACAGCTATGGCTACACCTTC. This translates into CASSSPDSYGYTF. The chain combines TRBV12-3 or TRBV12-4 with TRBJ1-2, with D possibly TRBD1 on 5 matching bases. The CDR3 has 13 residues. The V and J ends lost 6 bases and 4 bases respectively, with 12 bases between them.

The J gene is TRBJ2-3, the V gene TRBV19; D is possibly TRBD2 (7 bases). Germline CDR1 is LNHDA and CDR2 is SQIVND (reference sequence). This CDR3 has 17 residues. Deletions cut 5 bases from V and 2 bases from J, with 20 bases between. CDR3 coding DNA: TGTGCCAGTAGTGACGAGGGGGGGACTTTTTACACAGATACGCAGTATTTT. Residues: CASSDEGGTFYTDTQYF.

With respect to this clone: Other DNA sequences within the sample encode an identical CDR3. J is TRBJ2-6 and V is TRBV27, with a tentative D call TRBD2 (5 bases). There are 15 residues in the CDR3. The germline V gene has CDR1 MNHEY and CDR2 SMNVEV (reference sequence). Trimming pared 3 bases from V and 0 bases from J, leaving 6 bases between. The CDR3 sequence is CASSFRGSGANVLTF. The CDR3 coding sequence is TGTGCCAGCAGTTTTCGGGGCTCTGGGGCCAACGTCCTGACTTTC.

This chain connects TRBV18 to TRBJ2-5; 11 nucleotides match TRBD2. Looked up from germline, CDR1 is KGHSH and CDR2 is LQKENI. The CDR3 is made up of 16 amino acids. Trimming removed 3 bases from V and 0 bases from J; junction bases left unmatched: 3. CDR3 nucleotides: TGTGCCAGCTCACCCGGGACTAGCGGTAACCAAGAGACCCAGTACTTC. This sequence encodes CASSPGTSGNQETQYF.

The chain carries TRBV10-2 and TRBJ1-1, with TRBD1 matching 7 bases. Germline lookup yields CDR1 WSHSY and CDR2 SAAADI. Trimming cost V 6 bases and J 0 bases; bases outside gene matches: 4. CDR3 length: 14 residues. The chain's CDR3 is CASREGALNTEAFF. The CDR3 bases are TGCGCCAGCAGAGAGGGGGCCCTGAACACTGAAGCTTTCTTT.

The gene calls are TRBV18 and TRBJ2-3; D might be TRBD1 (5 bases). The germline V and J ends were trimmed by 4 bases and 1 base, with 18 bases remaining between them. CDR1 and CDR2 from the germline V gene are KGHSH and LQKENI. This CDR3 comprises 17 residues. CDR3 loop: CASSLTSVGVGTDTQYF. The DNA for the CDR3 is TGTGCCAGCTCACTAACCTCAGTAGGGGTCGGCACAGATACGCAGTATTTT.

The CDR3 protein is CASSERTGGMDGYTF. DNA of the CDR3: TGTGCCAGCAGTGAAAGGACAGGGGGAATGGATGGCTACACCTTC. This sequence joins TRBV25-1 and TRBJ1-2, with 10 bases aligning to TRBD1. The CDR3 totals 15 residues. J was trimmed by 6 bases and V by 2 bases; bases with no gene match: 6. Germline CDR1 reads MGHDK; CDR2 reads SYGVNS.

The CDR3 DNA reads TGTGCCTGGAGTCCCGGGGGGGATAGCACAGATACGCAGTATTTT. Its translation: CAWSPGGDSTDTQYF. This chain joins TRBV30 and TRBJ2-3; 8 nucleotides align to TRBD2. CDR1 and CDR2 (germline): GTSNPN, SVGIG (reference sequence). The trim removed 2 bases at V and 0 bases at J, leaving 4 bases unmatched. The CDR3 is made up of 15 amino acids.

This chain joins TRBV6-5 and TRBJ1-4; no firm D call. The CDR3 consists of 12 residues. V was clipped by 11 bases and J by 8 bases, with 15 bases between them. CDR1 is MNHEY, CDR2 SVGAGI, per germline. The DNA of the CDR3 is TGTGCCCTAATGGGTATCGGGGAAAAACTGTTTTTT. Protein: CALMGIGEKLFF.

The chain carries TRBV27 and TRBJ1-3; D is perhaps TRBD1 (6 bases). Germline CDR1 MNHEY, CDR2 SMNVEV (reference sequence). The V end was cut by 5 bases, the J end by 1 base, with 12 bases between. The CDR3 is 15 residues long. The CDR3 sequence: CASSTRGQSGNTIYF. The CDR3 DNA reads as TGTGCCAGCAGTACCCGCGGACAGTCTGGAAACACCATATATTTT.

The rearrangement uses TRBV2 and TRBJ1-1, with D possibly TRBD1 on 5 matching bases. CDR3 length equals 14 residues. Germline CDR1 reads SNHLY; CDR2 reads FYNNEI. V was shortened by 6 bases and J by 0 bases, with 11 bases between the two germline ends. CDR3 in amino acids: CASRVDSVNTEAFF. CDR3 DNA sequence: TGTGCCAGCAGAGTCGACAGCGTGAACACTGAAGCTTTCTTT.

This clone was counted once. The genes are TRBV6-5 and TRBJ1-4; the D gene is possibly TRBD1 (6 bases). CDR1 is MNHEY and CDR2 is SVGAGI in the germline V gene. V lost 5 bases, J lost 1 base, and 8 bases lay in between. The CDR3 consists of 14 residues. CDR3 coding DNA: TGTGCCAGCAGTAGGGGGAAAACTAATGAAAAACTGTTTTTT. Translating gives CASSRGKTNEKLFF.

Only one count was recorded for this clone. The chain uses TRBV5-1 and TRBJ2-7, with 8 bases aligning to TRBD1. The V segment lost 4 bases and the J segment 5 bases; nucleotides outside the gene matches: 8. From germline, CDR1 is SGHRS and CDR2 YFSETQ. The CDR3 is 14 residues long. The CDR3 protein is CASSLQGVSHEQYF. DNA of the CDR3: TGCGCCAGCAGCCTACAGGGGGTGAGCCACGAGCAGTACTTC.

The rearrangement uses TRBV6-2 or TRBV6-3 and TRBJ1-6; 8 bases align to TRBD1. The CDR3 totals 14 residues. CDR1 is MNHEY, CDR2 SVGEGT, per germline. V lost 5 bases, J lost 9 bases, and 6 bases stayed unmatched. The CDR3 sequence is CASSVRQGFSPLHF. Here the CDR3 DNA reads TGTGCCAGCAGTGTCCGACAGGGGTTTTCACCCCTCCACTTT.